The present T cell receptor beta chain was sequenced within a study of T-cell memory formation after mild COVID-19. Findings of the study overall: Whereas later expanders leaned CD4+, clones contracting day 15 to 85 showed a balanced CD4/CD8 makeup.

There are many counts of this clonotype. Antigen unknown. From the 5' RACE reads, TCRdb called clonotypes with MiXCR, one entry per CDR3 protein. This sample carries approximately 240,000 distinct CDR3 sequences, 15% to 20% of them seen once, and the ten largest clones take around 3.8%. The CDR3 contains 14 residues. CDR1 is SGHTA, CDR2 FQGNSA, per germline. V lost 1 base and J 2 bases, leaving 8 bases between the germline ends. This receptor was identified in a man younger than 35 who had mild COVID-19 (a few samples of this study predate the infection). Cell type and time point are not known. The rearrangement joins TRBV7-2 to TRBJ2-5; the D gene could be TRBD1 or TRBD2 (5 bases each). Material for sequencing was PBMCs or a T cell subset sorted from them (not recorded which). Written as DNA, the CDR3 is TGTGCCAGCAGCTTAGTCTGGGGGCAAGAGACCCAGTACTTC. The encoded protein is CASSLVWGQETQYF. Looking up the rest from reference TRBV7-2 and TRBJ2-5 gives the full variable domain: GAGVSQSPSNKVTEKGKDVELRCDPISGHTALYWYRQSLGQGLEFLIYFQGNSAPDKSGLPSDRFSAERTGGSVSTLTIQRTQQEDSAVYLCASSLVWGQETQYFGPGTRLLVL.